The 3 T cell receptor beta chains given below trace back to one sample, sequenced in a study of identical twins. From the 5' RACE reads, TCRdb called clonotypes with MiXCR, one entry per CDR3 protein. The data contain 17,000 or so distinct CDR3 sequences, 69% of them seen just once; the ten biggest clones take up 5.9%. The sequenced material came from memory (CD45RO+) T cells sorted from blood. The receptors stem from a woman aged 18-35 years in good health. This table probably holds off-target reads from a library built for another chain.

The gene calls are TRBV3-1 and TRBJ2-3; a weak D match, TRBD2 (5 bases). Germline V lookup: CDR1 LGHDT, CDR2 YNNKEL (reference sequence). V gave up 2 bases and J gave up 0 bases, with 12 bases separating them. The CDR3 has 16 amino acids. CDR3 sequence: CASSQRRARSTDTQYF. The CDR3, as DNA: TGTGCCAGCAGCCAAAGGCGGGCCCGTAGCACAGATACGCAGTATTTT.

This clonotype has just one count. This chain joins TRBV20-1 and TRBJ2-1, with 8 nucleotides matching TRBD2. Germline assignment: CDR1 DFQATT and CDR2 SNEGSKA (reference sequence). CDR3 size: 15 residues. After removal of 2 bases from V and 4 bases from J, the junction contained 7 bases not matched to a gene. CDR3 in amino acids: CSARPIAGYYNEQFF. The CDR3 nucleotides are TGCAGTGCTAGACCTATAGCGGGATATTACAATGAGCAGTTCTTC.

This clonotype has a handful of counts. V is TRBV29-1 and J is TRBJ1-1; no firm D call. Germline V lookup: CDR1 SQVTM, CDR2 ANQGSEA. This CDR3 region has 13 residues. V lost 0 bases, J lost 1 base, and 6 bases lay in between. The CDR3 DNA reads TGCAGCGTTGAAGAGGTCCCGAACACTGAAGCTTTCTTT. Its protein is CSVEEVPNTEAFF.